The entry below describes one T cell receptor (beta chain). This record comes from a study of Ad26.COV2.S vaccination and SARS-CoV-2 variants. Looking at the study overall: Donor participated within the Ad26.COV2.S arm of the COV1001 trial.

Some clones are missing from TCRdb's copy, which holds only in-frame ones; the method was immunoSEQ multiplex PCR. The table shows around 400,000 clones, with 80% to 95% occurring only once. Treatment denoted: 19 received Ad26.COV2.S at low or high dose, single or two shots; 5 received placebo; per-sample allocation not given. All samples were drawn on day 63, counting from the first vaccine or placebo injection. Vaccination used an Ad26 vector expressing Wuhan-strain SARS-CoV-2 spike. Trimming took 6 bases from V and 0 from J; bases not matched to a gene: 7. Germline CDR1 MDHEN, CDR2 SYDVKM. The length of the CDR3 is 16 residues.

The chain carries TRBV28 and TRBJ1-5, with 8 bases lining up with TRBD1. This clonotype originated in a person aged 18-60 years who received the Ad26.COV2.S COVID-19 vaccine or a placebo. The sample in question was peripheral blood, obtained in a trial of Ad26.COV2.S vaccine versus placebo. As DNA, the CDR3 is TGTGCCAGCAGCCCAGGGGGCGCGGTTAGCAATCAGCCCCAGCATTTT. It codes for CASSPGGAVSNQPQHF. The whole variable domain, filled in from reference TRBV28 and TRBJ1-5, reads DVKVTQSSRYLVKRTGEKVFLECVQDMDHENMFWYRQDPGLGLRLIYFSYDVKMKEKGDIPEGYSVSREKKERFSLILESASTNQTSMYLCASSPGGAVSNQPQHFGDGTRLSIL.